This TCR beta chain is drawn from a study of cytomegalovirus exposure and HLA in healthy donors (dated by TCRdb to the late 2010s). General notes on the study: According to an earlier analysis of 587 of the donors, roughly 180 million T cells yielded 117 million unique TCR beta sequences and more than 250 Gb of sequence data. An early release that covered approximately 600 HLA-typed donors contained approximately 290 gigabases of sequencing data and 80 million or so unique TCR sequences. Of the 398 genotyped donors, 65% to 90% fell in the genetic ancestry cluster associated with self-reported Caucasian donors. The study aimed to test whether cataloging public T cell receptors could reveal signatures of past pathogen exposure. Using immunosequencing, the study profiled T cell repertoires from about 620 subjects and related those repertoires to cytomegalovirus serostatus. In addition to the first cohort of 666 subjects, a separate validation cohort of approximately 120 different subjects was used. High-throughput TCR immunosequencing, statistical association of individual TCRs with disease status, and machine learning were combined to predict cytomegalovirus infection status. A later analysis re-examined previously published TCR beta repertoires from 610 or so donors and added high-resolution HLA genotyping to investigate patterns of TCR occurrence. Rather than drawing on any new phenotypic data, the later analysis identified candidate immune exposures from TCR beta sequences and the way those sequences occurred across donors. To decide whether each TCR beta V gene segment behaved as functional or pseudogenic, an earlier analysis of over 500 of the donors relied on high-throughput TCR beta sequencing. Donor age, sex, ethnicity and CMV serostatus were compiled together with the repertoire data. A later genetic analysis took genome-wide SNP genotypes for 398 of the 666 donors and used that subset as a discovery cohort. All discovery cohort repertoires had been generated using a single sequencing platform. Both class I and class II loci were covered by HLA typing, at four-digit resolution. The number of typed donors differed by locus: roughly 629-640 for A, B, C, DRB1 and DQB1; approximately 540 for DQA1; 606 for DPA1; and about 450 for DPB1. Because of strong linkage in the cohort, a handful of DR-DQ haplotypes were treated as single units for association and clustering. On average, 235,054 unique TCR beta nucleotide sequences were sequenced per donor among 398 genotyped donors of the cohort, with roughly 18% of those sequences being non-productive.

Library generation was performed with the immunoSEQ multiplex PCR assay. A mixture of 60 forward primers for TCR Vbeta segments and 13 reverse primers for TCR Jbeta segments was used in the multiplex PCR. Amplification of the CDR3 region of rearranged TCR beta genes was performed with a multiplex PCR assay on genomic DNA. On the Illumina HiSeq System, the amplified TCR beta libraries were sequenced as 87-base-pair reads. Per the original workflow: In a later analysis, 80 million or so unique TCR beta chains were counted across the 650 to 700 repertoires, and some 10 million of these chains were shared by at least two donors. A nearest-neighbor algorithm error-corrected the raw reads and collapsed the reads into unique sequences, merging closely related sequences to remove PCR and sequencing errors. V, D and J gene segments were assigned by aligning CDR3 sequences to IMGT reference sequences. Each retained sequence needed at least a six-nucleotide match to both a V gene segment and a J gene segment. A rearrangement was called productive if the CDR3 had no stop codons and remained in frame with V and J, and every other rearrangement was called non-productive. CDR3 was defined according to IMGT convention as the region running from the second conserved V-encoded cysteine to the conserved J-encoded phenylalanine. In an earlier analysis of 500 to 650 of the donors, sequences lacking an unambiguous match to a single V gene segment were excluded. An earlier analysis of a few hundred of the donors called V segments functional above 56.7% productive rearrangements and segregating when the between-donor standard deviation exceeded 5%. To diagnose cytomegalovirus status from the catalog of TCR beta chain sequences, a statistical classification framework was built. V and J gene assignment, in a later analysis, came from comparing TCR nucleotide sequences with IMGT/GENE-DB human TR gene sequences. In a later analysis, CDR3 sequences and most-parsimonious VDJ recombination scenarios were assigned using the TCRdist pipeline. In a later analysis, each TCR beta chain was defined by its CDR3 amino acid sequence together with its V-gene family, and reads without a unique V-gene family were excluded. In a later analysis, around 600 highly shared, low-generation-probability nucleotide sequences were removed to address suspected cross-contamination and a sequencing artifact. A later analysis calculated a clonal expansion index for each public chain from normalized within-repertoire ranks of inferred template counts. Generation probabilities in a later analysis came from a VDJ recombination model fitted to out-of-frame rearrangements, and those results were checked against IGoR. A later analysis scored TCR-TCR, TCR-HLA and TCR-CMV co-occurrence with hypergeometric tests, applying a repertoire-size bias correction to TCR pairs. In a later analysis, false discovery rates were estimated by permuting HLA or CMV assignments 20 times. In a later analysis, co-occurring TCRs were grouped using DBSCAN, with TCRdist sequence similarity added in when clustering inside HLA-allele-positive subsets. Repertoires with fewer than 30,000 or more than 120,000 public chains, plus five repertoires with anomalous nucleotide sharing, were excluded from co-occurrence clustering. This immuneACCESS table, as held by TCRdb, lists in-frame sequences with V and J called but not all clones. Of the missing ones, under half trace to an unresolved V gene in checked studies; the others have no known cause. That table supplies the V and J calls and clone size; D and trimming were determined from the DNA. Here the sample has approximately 70,000 clones; roughly 74% occur a single time. 20% to 25% of the sample is taken by the ten largest.

The cohort comprised under 700 healthy bone marrow donors. At the time of sampling, every cohort member was nominally healthy, though immune exposures that went unrecorded were likely present. The donor tested CMV seropositive and was one of the 289 seropositive cohort members. Every donor gave a peripheral blood sample, and the peripheral blood mononuclear cells from that sample were used for TCR beta sequencing. The Qiagen DNeasy Blood Extraction Kit was used to extract genomic DNA from the blood cell samples. Study-wide findings and limitations: When HLA alleles, especially DR and DQ, strongly co-occurred, attributing TCR associations to individual alleles was difficult. Several of the top co-occurrence clusters appeared to be linked to parvovirus B19, influenza, CMV and Epstein-Barr virus, according to a later analysis. Because some donors lacked HLA typing at each locus, the association tests relied only on the typed subset. In the study, around 150 TCR beta chains were listed as associated with cytomegalovirus. In a later analysis, TCR association rates were found to vary across HLA loci, with the most associated TCRs seen for DRB1 alleles and the fewest for HLA-C alleles. It was suggested by the authors that the approach could potentially be generalized to other disease states and immunological phenotypes. The earlier analysis of almost 600 of the donors excluded about 16 rarely observed V segments, including chromosome 9 orphons, because counts were too low. In a later analysis, most CMV-associated TCR beta chains were found to appear HLA-restricted, with HLA associations seemingly driven largely by CMV exposure. This cohort had only TCR beta chains sequenced, and the lack of alpha or paired-chain data limited which features could be detected. According to a later genetic analysis, donors in an Asian-associated ancestry cluster had fewer N-insertions in productive TCRs than the approximately 690-donor mean. Correlated functional status among segregating V segments might reflect linkage disequilibrium, but an unknown experimental factor could not be ruled out. Most TCR sequences were seen in very few donors, while some public TCRs were found in many individuals. A group of highly shared sequence variants was considered likely to be a technical artifact of the sequencing pipeline. Roughly uniform sequencing depth across donors was assumed in presence/absence analyses, although this assumption may not hold. The classifier was reported to diagnose cytomegalovirus status with high specificity and sensitivity in both the original cohort and the validation cohort. A further reported finding was that TCR beta sequences accurately predicted the HLA-A and HLA-B alleles for most subjects in the first cohort. Broadly in line with IMGT annotations, most TCR beta V segments showed up in productive rearrangements about 87% or about 30% of the time in an earlier analysis of about 500 of the donors. In a later analysis, 16,951 TCR beta sequences were associated with specific HLA alleles at a false discovery rate of 0.05. In a later genetic analysis, a missense DCLRE1C variant was associated with V-gene and J-gene trimming of TCR beta chains, and the association was replicated in an independent cohort. In a later analysis, HLA-associated TCR beta chains showed more clonal expansion and lower generation probabilities than non-associated chains that were equally common. For the cohort, immune exposure information was limited to CMV serostatus. Three of the identified cytomegalovirus-associated TCR beta chains were confirmed in vitro to be specific for cytomegalovirus antigens.

On this clone itself: What antigen it recognizes has not been identified. No base quality information exists; no much larger clone differs at one position.

The receptor's source is a woman in her 30s in good health and CMV-seropositive. The sequenced sample was PBMCs.

The sequence in DNA is TGCAGCGCCTCCCATGGGGGGGTGGGGTCCTACGAGCAGTACTTC. Its amino acids are CSASHGGVGSYEQYF. The V and J genes are TRBV29-1 and TRBJ2-7, with 7 bases in between that match TRBD2. Clipping removes 7 bases from V and 1 base from J, with 13 as the unmatched junction base count. From a lookup of the germline V gene, CDR1 and CDR2 are SQVTM and ANQGSEA. From its cysteine to its phenylalanine, the CDR3 spans 15 amino acids. Only the CDR3 region is kept as DNA, spanning 45 bases read in frame from base 1.